The entry below describes one T cell receptor (beta chain). The CDR3 runs 14 residues. Trimming removed 6 bases from V and 7 bases from J; junction bases left unmatched: 4. The germline gives CDR1 LGHDT, CDR2 YNNKEL (reference sequence). TCRdb used MiXCR to reprocess the 5' RACE reads, holding one entry per CDR3 protein. The sample has about 72,000 distinct CDR3 sequences, roughly 9.1% seen once; the top ten hold about 7.1%. This entry belongs to a study of early T cells in non-severe SARS-CoV-2 infection. The sample in question was whole blood, obtained at baseline. The source of this sequence is an adult who was a healthcare worker with PCR-confirmed SARS-CoV-2 infection or an uninfected control (not recorded which). The chain employs TRBV3-1 and TRBJ2-1; 12 bases align to TRBD2. The CDR3 is CASSLAGGLNEQFF. CDR3 bases: TGTGCCAGCAGTCTAGCGGGGGGGCTTAATGAGCAGTTCTTC.